These T cell receptor beta chains were read from a single sample in a study of regulatory and conventional T cells in RAG deficiency. Here immunoSEQ multiplex PCR was the method, and the copy in TCRdb shows in-frame clones only, minus some. The data show 7,300 or so clones, approximately 95% seen once. These data also formed part of another study, on regulatory T cells.

The sample taken for sequencing was CD127- CD25+ CD4+ Tregs sorted from blood. These receptors all stem from a human donor in good health. Each CDR3 is given with its conserved first and last residue. The D gene is left open where the match is weak. Rows may omit the clone size; those that give it use once, few, many or a size class.

D	J	V	size	CDR3	DNA
TRBD2	TRBJ2-3	TRBV19	once	CANNSGTTITDTQYF	TGTGCCAATAACTCCGGGACTACCATCACAGATACGCAGTATTTT
TRBD2	TRBJ2-3	TRBV9	-	CASSVGLAGGSDTQYF	TGTGCCAGCAGCGTAGGACTAGCGGGAGGATCAGATACGCAGTATTTT
-	TRBJ2-1	TRBV7-3	-	CASSLTGEMGQFF	TGTGCCAGCAGCTTAACAGGGGAAATGGGGCAGTTCTTC
-	TRBJ1-1	TRBV6-5	-	CASRIITGNTEAFF	TGTGCCAGCAGGATAATCACAGGGAACACTGAAGCTTTCTTT
-	TRBJ2-4	TRBV2	-	CASSAEVVLAKNIQYF	TGTGCCAGCAGTGCAGAGGTCGTACTGGCCAAAAACATTCAGTACTTC
-	TRBJ1-1	TRBV18	-	CASSPEIREAFF	TGTGCCAGCTCACCAGAGATTAGAGAAGCTTTCTTT
-	TRBJ1-1	TRBV5-1	-	CASSLALGESEAFF	TGCGCCAGCAGCTTGGCCCTCGGGGAGAGTGAAGCTTTCTTT
-	TRBJ1-5	TRBV7-2	-	CASSLVGGEQPQHF	TGTGCCAGCAGCTTAGTAGGGGGTGAGCAGCCCCAGCATTTT
TRBD1	TRBJ2-3	TRBV27	-	CASSLTGLGPDTQYF	TGTGCCAGCAGTTTGACAGGGCTTGGACCAGATACGCAGTATTTT
TRBD1	TRBJ1-5	TRBV7-2	-	CASSLNSGGALGQPQHF	TGTGCCAGCAGCTTAAATTCAGGGGGCGCATTGGGTCAGCCCCAGCATTTT
TRBD1	TRBJ1-4	TRBV4-1	-	CASSQDRAQAGKLFF	TGCGCCAGCAGCCAGGACAGGGCCCAAGCTGGAAAACTGTTTTTT
TRBD1	TRBJ1-4	TRBV6-6	-	CASSWDRISEKLFF	TGTGCCAGCAGTTGGGACAGGATCTCCGAAAAACTGTTTTTT
TRBD2	TRBJ2-3	TRBV5-1	-	CASSVDSGRASDTQYF	TGCGCCAGCAGCGTTGATAGCGGGAGGGCCTCAGATACGCAGTATTTT
-	TRBJ1-5	TRBV5-1	once	CASSFGEGSNQPQHF	TGCGCCAGCAGCTTTGGTGAGGGTTCCAATCAGCCCCAGCATTTT
-	TRBJ1-3	TRBV18	-	CASSPAGTTGNTIYF	TGTGCCAGCTCACCTGCCGGAACTACTGGAAACACCATATATTTT
-	TRBJ2-3	TRBV18	-	CASSGFEVAQYF	TGTGCCAGCTCCGGCTTCGAGGTTGCGCAGTATTTT
TRBD2	TRBJ2-3	TRBV6-5	-	CASSYGRGVSTDTQYF	TGTGCCAGCAGTTATGGGCGGGGGGTTAGCACAGATACGCAGTATTTT
-	TRBJ1-5	TRBV5-1	-	CASSLSGGGNQPQHF	TGCGCCAGCAGCTTGTCGGGGGGTGGCAATCAGCCCCAGCATTTT
-	TRBJ1-2	TRBV6-1	-	CASRWSDGYTF	TGTGCCAGCAGATGGTCGGATGGCTACACCTTC
TRBD2	TRBJ2-3	TRBV27	-	CASGRGGSLFSTDTQYF	TGTGCCAGCGGAAGGGGCGGGAGCCTTTTCAGCACAGATACGCAGTATTTT
-	TRBJ1-1	TRBV30	-	CAWTSQWATEAFF	TGTGCCTGGACCTCACAGTGGGCGACTGAAGCTTTCTTT
-	TRBJ2-7	TRBV30	-	CAGRTLYYEQYF	TGTGCCGGGCGGACATTATACTACGAGCAGTACTTC
TRBD1	TRBJ1-1	TRBV30	-	CAWSGQGVNTEAFF	TGTGCCTGGAGCGGACAGGGGGTTAACACTGAAGCTTTCTTT
-	TRBJ1-2	TRBV10-3	-	CAISELGAGGYTF	TGTGCCATCAGTGAGCTGGGGGCCGGGGGCTACACCTTC
TRBD1	TRBJ2-2	TRBV19	-	CASSSRTGGSTGELFF	TGTGCCAGTAGTAGTCGGACAGGGGGAAGTACCGGGGAGCTGTTTTTT
-	TRBJ2-7	TRBV29-1	-	CSVTRSDSRPEQYF	TGCAGCGTGACCAGGTCGGACAGCCGTCCCGAGCAGTACTTC
TRBD2	TRBJ2-3	TRBV4-1	-	CASSQGAGGFADTQYF	TGCGCCAGCAGCCAAGGAGCGGGGGGCTTCGCAGATACGCAGTATTTT
-	TRBJ1-4	TRBV7-9	-	CASVRGVNEKLFF	TGTGCCAGTGTTCGAGGAGTTAATGAAAAACTGTTTTTT
-	TRBJ1-2	TRBV6-5	-	CASSYMGGNGYTF	TGTGCCAGCAGTTACATGGGGGGGAACGGCTACACCTTC
TRBD2	TRBJ2-1	TRBV5-1	-	CASSLGPRLAGGSLDEQFF	TGCGCCAGCAGCTTGGGTCCCCGACTAGCGGGGGGGAGTCTCGATGAGCAGTTCTTC
-	TRBJ1-4	TRBV5-1	-	CASSWGKTREQRGEKLFF	TGCGCCAGCAGCTGGGGAAAAACAAGGGAACAACGGGGGGAAAAACTGTTTTTT
-	TRBJ1-1	TRBV6-5	-	CASGLNGAVNTEAFF	TGTGCCAGCGGGTTAAATGGGGCAGTGAACACTGAAGCTTTCTTT